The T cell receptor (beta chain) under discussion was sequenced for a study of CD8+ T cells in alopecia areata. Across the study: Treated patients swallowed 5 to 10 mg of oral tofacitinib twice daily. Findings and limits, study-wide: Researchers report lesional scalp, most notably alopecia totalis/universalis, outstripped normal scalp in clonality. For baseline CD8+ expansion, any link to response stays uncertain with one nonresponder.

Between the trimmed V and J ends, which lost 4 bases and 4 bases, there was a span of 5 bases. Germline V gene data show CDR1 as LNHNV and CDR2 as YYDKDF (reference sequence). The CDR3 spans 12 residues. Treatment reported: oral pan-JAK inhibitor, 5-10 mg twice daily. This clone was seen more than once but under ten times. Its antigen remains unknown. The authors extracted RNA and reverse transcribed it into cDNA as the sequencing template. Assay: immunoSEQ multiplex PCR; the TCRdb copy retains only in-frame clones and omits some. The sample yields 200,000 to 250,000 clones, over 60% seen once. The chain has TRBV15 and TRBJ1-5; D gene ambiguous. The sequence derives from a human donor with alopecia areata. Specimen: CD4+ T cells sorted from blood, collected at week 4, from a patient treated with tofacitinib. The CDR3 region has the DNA TGTGCCACCAGCACGACTAATCAGCCCCAGCATTTT. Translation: CATSTTNQPQHF.